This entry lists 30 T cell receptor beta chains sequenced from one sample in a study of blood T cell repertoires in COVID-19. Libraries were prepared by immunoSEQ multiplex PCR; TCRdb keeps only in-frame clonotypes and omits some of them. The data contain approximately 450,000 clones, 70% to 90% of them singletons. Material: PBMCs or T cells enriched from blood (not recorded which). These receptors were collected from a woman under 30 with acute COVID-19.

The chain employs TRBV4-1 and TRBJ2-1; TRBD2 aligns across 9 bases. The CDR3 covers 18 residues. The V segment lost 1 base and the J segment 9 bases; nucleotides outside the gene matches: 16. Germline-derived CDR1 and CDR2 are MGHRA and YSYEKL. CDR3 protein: CASSQGNGRGGVLGEQFF. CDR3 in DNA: TGCGCCAGCAGCCAAGGAAATGGGCGGGGGGGCGTTTTGGGTGAGCAGTTCTTC.

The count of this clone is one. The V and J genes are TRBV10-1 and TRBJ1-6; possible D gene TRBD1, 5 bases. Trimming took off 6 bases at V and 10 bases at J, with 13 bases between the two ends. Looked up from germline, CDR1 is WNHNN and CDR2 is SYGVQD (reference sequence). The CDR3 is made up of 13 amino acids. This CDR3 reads CASSRQPRSPLHF. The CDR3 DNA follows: TGCGCCAGCAGCCGACAGCCCCGGTCACCCCTCCACTTT.

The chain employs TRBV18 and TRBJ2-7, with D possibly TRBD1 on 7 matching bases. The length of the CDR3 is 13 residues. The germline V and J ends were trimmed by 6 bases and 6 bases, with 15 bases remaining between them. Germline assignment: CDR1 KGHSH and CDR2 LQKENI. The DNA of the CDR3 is TGTGCCAGCTCGCACGACAGGGAGGTCGAGCAGTACTTC. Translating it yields CASSHDREVEQYF.

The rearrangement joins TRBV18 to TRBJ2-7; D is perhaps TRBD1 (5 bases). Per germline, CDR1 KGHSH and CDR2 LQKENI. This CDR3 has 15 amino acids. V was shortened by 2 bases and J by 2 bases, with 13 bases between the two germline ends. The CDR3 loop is CASSPNLDNTYEQYF. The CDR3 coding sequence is TGTGCCAGCTCACCAAACTTGGACAACACCTACGAGCAGTACTTC.

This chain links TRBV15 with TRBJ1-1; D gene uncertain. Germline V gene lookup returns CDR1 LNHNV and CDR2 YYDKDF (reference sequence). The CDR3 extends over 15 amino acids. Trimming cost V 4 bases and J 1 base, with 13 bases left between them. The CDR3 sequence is CATSIEEAGNTEAFF. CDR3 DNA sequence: TGTGCCACCAGCATAGAGGAAGCAGGGAACACTGAAGCTTTCTTT. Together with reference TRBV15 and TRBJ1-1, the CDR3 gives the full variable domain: DAMVIQNPRYQVTQFGKPVTLSCSQTLNHNVMYWYQQKSSQAPKLLFHYYDKDFNNEADTPDNFQSRRPNTSFCFLDIRSPGLGDTAMYLCATSIEEAGNTEAFFGQGTRLTVV.

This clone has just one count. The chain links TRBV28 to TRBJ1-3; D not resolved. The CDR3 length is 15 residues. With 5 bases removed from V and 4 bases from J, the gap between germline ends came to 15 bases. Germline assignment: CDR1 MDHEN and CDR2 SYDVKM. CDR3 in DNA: TGTGCCAGCAGTCCCCCACTACCGGGGGGAAACACCATATATTTT. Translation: CASSPPLPGGNTIYF.

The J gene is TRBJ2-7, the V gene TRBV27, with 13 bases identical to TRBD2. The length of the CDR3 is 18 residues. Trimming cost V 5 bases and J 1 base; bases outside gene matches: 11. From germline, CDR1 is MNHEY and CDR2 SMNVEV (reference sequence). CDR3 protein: CASSIQRTSGSSSYEQYF. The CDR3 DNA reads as TGTGCCAGCAGTATCCAAAGGACTAGCGGGAGTTCATCCTACGAGCAGTACTTC.

This CDR3 reads CASSVAGQGYQETQYF. DNA for the CDR3: TGTGCCAGCAGCGTAGCAGGACAGGGGTACCAAGAGACCCAGTACTTC. The V call is TRBV9, the J call TRBJ2-5, with 9 bases fitting TRBD1. The CDR3 has 16 amino acids. Germline V lookup: CDR1 SGDLS, CDR2 YYNGEE. Unmatched junction bases numbered 3, after V lost 0 bases and J lost 0 bases.

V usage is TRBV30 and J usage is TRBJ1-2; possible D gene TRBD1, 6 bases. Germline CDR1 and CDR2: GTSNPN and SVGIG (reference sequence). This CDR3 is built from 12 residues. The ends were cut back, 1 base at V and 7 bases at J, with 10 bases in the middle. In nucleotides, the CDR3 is TGTGCCTGGAGTGCACAGGGTTTTGGCTACACCTTC. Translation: CAWSAQGFGYTF.

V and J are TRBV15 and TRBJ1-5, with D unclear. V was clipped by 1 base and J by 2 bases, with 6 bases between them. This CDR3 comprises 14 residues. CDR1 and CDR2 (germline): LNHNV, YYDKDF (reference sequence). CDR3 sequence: CATSRGSGNQPQHF. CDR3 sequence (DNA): TGTGCCACCAGCAGAGGGTCGGGCAATCAGCCCCAGCATTTT. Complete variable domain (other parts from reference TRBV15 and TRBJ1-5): DAMVIQNPRYQVTQFGKPVTLSCSQTLNHNVMYWYQQKSSQAPKLLFHYYDKDFNNEADTPDNFQSRRPNTSFCFLDIRSPGLGDTAMYLCATSRGSGNQPQHFGDGTRLSIL.

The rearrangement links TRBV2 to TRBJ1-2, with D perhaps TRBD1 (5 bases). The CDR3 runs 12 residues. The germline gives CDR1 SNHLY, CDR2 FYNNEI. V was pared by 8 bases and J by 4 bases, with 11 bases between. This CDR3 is CASAQEAYGYTF. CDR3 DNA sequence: TGTGCCAGCGCACAGGAAGCCTATGGCTACACCTTC. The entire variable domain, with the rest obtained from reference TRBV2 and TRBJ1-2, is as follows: EPEVTQTPSHQVTQMGQEVILRCVPISNHLYFYWYRQILGQKVEFLVSFYNNEISEKSEIFDDQFSVERPDGSNFTLKIRSTKLEDSAMYFCASAQEAYGYTFGSGTRLTVV.

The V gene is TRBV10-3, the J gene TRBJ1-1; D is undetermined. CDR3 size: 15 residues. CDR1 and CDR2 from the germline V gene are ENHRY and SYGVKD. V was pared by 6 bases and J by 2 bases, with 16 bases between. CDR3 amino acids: CAIRTRLMGNTEAFF. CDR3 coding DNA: TGTGCCATCAGAACTAGGTTAATGGGCAACACTGAAGCTTTCTTT.

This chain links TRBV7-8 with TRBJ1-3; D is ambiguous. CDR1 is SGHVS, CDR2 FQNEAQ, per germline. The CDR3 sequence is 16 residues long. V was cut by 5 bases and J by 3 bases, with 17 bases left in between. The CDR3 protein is CASSRWTVDYGNTIYF. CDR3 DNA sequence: TGTGCCAGCAGCAGATGGACGGTGGACTATGGAAACACCATATATTTT.

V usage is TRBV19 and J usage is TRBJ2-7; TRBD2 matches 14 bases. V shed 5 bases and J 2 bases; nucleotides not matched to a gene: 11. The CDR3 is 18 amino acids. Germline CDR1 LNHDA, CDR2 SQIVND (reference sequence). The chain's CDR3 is CASSSRTSGRTVTYEQYF. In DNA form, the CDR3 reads TGTGCCAGTAGTTCGAGGACTAGCGGGAGGACCGTGACCTACGAGCAGTACTTC.

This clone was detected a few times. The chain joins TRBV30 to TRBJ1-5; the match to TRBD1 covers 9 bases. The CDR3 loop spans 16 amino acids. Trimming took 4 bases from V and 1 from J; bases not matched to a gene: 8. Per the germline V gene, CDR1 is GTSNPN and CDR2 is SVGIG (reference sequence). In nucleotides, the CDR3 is TGTGCCTGGACGGACAGGGGAATGGGAAGCAATCAGCCCCAGCATTTT. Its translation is CAWTDRGMGSNQPQHF.

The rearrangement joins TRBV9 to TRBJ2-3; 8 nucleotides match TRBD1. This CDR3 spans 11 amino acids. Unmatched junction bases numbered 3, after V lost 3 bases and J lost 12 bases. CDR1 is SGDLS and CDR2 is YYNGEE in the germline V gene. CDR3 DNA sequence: TGTGCCAGCAGCGGAGACAGGGGTCAGTATTTT. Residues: CASSGDRGQYF.

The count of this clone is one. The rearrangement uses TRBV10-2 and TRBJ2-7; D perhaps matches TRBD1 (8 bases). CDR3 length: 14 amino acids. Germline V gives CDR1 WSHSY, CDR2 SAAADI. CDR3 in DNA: TGCGCAAGCGCAGGGGGCGGGAGCCTTCTCGAGCAGTACTTC. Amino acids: CASAGGGSLLEQYF.

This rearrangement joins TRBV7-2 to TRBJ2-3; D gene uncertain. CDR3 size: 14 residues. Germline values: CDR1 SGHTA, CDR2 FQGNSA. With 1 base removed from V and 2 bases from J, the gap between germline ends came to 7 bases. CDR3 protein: CASSLVAYTDTQYF. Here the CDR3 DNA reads TGTGCCAGCAGCTTAGTTGCCTACACAGATACGCAGTATTTT.

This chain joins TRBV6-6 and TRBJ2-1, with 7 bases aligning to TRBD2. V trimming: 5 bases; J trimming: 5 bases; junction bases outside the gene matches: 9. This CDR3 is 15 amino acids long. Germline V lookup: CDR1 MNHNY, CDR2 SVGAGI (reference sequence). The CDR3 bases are TGTGCCAGCAGTATCGGACTAGTTCCACACAATGAGCAGTTCTTC. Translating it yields CASSIGLVPHNEQFF.

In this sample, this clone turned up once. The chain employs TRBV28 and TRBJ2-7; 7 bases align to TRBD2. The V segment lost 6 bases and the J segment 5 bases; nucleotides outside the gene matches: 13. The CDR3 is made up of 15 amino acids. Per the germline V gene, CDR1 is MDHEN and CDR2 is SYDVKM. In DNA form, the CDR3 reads TGTGCCAGCAGACGAAGCGGGGTATTGGCAAACGAGCAGTACTTC. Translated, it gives CASRRSGVLANEQYF.

The CDR3 region is CASLAGARRETQYF. The CDR3 nucleotides are TGTGCCAGCTTAGCGGGAGCGCGGCGGGAGACCCAGTACTTC. The chain joins TRBV6-6 to TRBJ2-5, with 9 bases fitting TRBD2. V gave up 8 bases and J gave up 5 bases; unmatched junction bases: 9. Germline loops: CDR1 MNHNY, CDR2 SVGAGI (reference sequence). The CDR3 runs to 14 residues.

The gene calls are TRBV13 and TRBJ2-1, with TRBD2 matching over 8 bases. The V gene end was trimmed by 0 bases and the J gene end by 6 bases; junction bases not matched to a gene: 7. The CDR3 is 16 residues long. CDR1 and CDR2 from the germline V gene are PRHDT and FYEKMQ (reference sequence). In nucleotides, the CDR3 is TGTGCCAGCAGCTTAGGCCGGCTAGCGGGTATCAATGAGCAGTTCTTC. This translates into CASSLGRLAGINEQFF.

CDR3 sequence: CASSPKTGVGEQYF. For the CDR3, the DNA is TGCGCCAGCAGCCCGAAGACAGGGGTGGGTGAGCAGTACTTC. This chain uses TRBV5-1 with TRBJ2-7, with 8 bases matching TRBD1. The V and J ends lost 4 bases and 7 bases, in that order; junction bases with no gene match: 10. This CDR3 spans 14 amino acids. Germline V gene sequence: CDR1 SGHRS, CDR2 YFSETQ.

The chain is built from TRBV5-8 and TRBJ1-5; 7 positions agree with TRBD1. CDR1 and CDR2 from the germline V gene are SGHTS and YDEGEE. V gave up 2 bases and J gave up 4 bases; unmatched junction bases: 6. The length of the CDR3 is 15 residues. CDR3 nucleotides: TGTGCCAGCAGCTTATCAACAGGGGATAATCAGCCCCAGCATTTT. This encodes CASSLSTGDNQPQHF. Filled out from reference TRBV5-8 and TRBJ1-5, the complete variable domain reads EAGVTQSPTHLIKTRGQQATLRCSPISGHTSVYWYQQALGLGLQFLLWYDEGEERNRGNFPPRFSGRQFPNYSSELNVNALELEDSALYLCASSLSTGDNQPQHFGDGTRLSIL.

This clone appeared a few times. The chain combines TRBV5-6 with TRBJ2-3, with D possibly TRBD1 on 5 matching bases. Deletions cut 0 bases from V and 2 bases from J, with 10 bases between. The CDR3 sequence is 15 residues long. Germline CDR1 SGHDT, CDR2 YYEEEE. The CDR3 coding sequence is TGTGCCAGCAGCTTGGTACAGGCTTACACAGATACGCAGTATTTT. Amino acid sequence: CASSLVQAYTDTQYF.

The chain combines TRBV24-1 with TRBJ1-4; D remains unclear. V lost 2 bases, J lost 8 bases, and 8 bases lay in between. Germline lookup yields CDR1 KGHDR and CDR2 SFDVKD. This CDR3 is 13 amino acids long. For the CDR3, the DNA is TGTGCCACCAGTGATTCCCGCGGAGAAAAACTGTTTTTT. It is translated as CATSDSRGEKLFF.

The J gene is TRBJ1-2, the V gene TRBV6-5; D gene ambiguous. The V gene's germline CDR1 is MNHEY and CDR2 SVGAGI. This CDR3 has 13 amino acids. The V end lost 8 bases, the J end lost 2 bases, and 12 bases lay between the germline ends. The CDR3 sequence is CASRDTPNYGYTF. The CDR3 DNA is TGTGCCAGCCGAGACACACCGAACTATGGCTACACCTTC.

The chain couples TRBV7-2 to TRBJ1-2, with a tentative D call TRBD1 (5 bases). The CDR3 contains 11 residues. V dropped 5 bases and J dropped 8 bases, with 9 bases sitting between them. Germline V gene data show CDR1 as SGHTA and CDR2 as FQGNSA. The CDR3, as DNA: TGTGCCAGCAGCAAGGACAAAGGCTACACCTTC. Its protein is CASSKDKGYTF.

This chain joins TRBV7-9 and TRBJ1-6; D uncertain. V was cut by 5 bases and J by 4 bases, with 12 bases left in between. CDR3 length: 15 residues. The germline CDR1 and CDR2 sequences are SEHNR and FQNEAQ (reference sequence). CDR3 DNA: TGTGCCAGCAGCCCCCTGAAGCGTTATAATTCACCCCTCCACTTT. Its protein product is CASSPLKRYNSPLHF.

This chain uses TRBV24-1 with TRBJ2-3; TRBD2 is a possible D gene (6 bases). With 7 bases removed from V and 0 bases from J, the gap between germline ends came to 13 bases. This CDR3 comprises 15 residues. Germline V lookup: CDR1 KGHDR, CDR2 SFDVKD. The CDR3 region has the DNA TGTGCCACCAGCGGACTATTTTCTAGCACAGATACGCAGTATTTT. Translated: CATSGLFSSTDTQYF.